This TCR beta chain originates from a study of T-cell reconstitution after alpha-beta-depleted transplantation in children. This clonotype was counted between two and nine times. The TCRbeta library was prepared with unique molecular identifiers. In TCRdb, the PCR reads were re-called with MiXCR into one record per CDR3 protein. The sample has roughly 500,000 distinct CDR3 sequences; about 12% are singletons. Trimming took off 3 bases at V and 2 bases at J, with 10 bases between the two ends. CDR3 length: 14 amino acids. Per germline, CDR1 SGHVS and CDR2 FQNEAQ. The input for sequencing was PBMCs from the stem cell graft donor, taken from the stem cell graft. The source of this sequence is a human donor who donated a stem cell graft to a child with combined immunodeficiency. J is TRBJ1-2 and V is TRBV7-8; D is perhaps TRBD1 (5 bases). CDR3 in amino acids: CASSLARENYGYTF. CDR3 DNA: TGTGCCAGCAGCTTGGCCAGGGAGAACTATGGCTACACCTTC.